The 18 T cell receptor beta chains given below trace back to one sample, sequenced in a study of T-cell memory formation after mild COVID-19. Using its own MiXCR run on the 5' RACE reads, TCRdb lists one record per CDR3 protein. The sample consists of about 400,000 distinct CDR3 sequences, around an eighth of them appearing once. The sequenced sample consisted of PBMCs or a T cell subset sorted from them (not recorded which). The receptors originated from a man aged 18 to 29 who had mild COVID-19 (a few samples of this study predate the infection). Cell type and time point are not known.

As regards this clonotype: Germline is not matched at one junction end, which may reflect a read error. The rearrangement uses TRBV27 and TRBJ2-7; D unresolved. Germline-derived CDR1 and CDR2 are MNHEY and SMNVEV (reference sequence). The CDR3 is made up of 14 amino acids. The CDR3 loop is CDSSLSADTYEQYF. The CDR3, as DNA: TGTGACAGCAGTTTATCCGCTGATACCTACGAGCAGTACTTC.

This clonotype was counted between two and nine times. J is TRBJ1-1 and V is TRBV30; D is uncertain. V was cut by 2 bases and J by 5 bases, with 12 bases left in between. There are 13 residues in the CDR3. The V gene's germline CDR1 is GTSNPN and CDR2 SVGIG (reference sequence). The CDR3 is CAWSRAPGTEAFF. As DNA, the CDR3 is TGTGCCTGGAGTAGGGCCCCGGGGACTGAAGCTTTCTTT.

The V and J genes are TRBV29-1 and TRBJ2-3; D ambiguous. Germline assignment: CDR1 SQVTM and CDR2 ANQGSEA. The CDR3 is 13 amino acids. V was clipped by 3 bases and J by 6 bases, with 13 bases between them. CDR3 sequence (DNA): TGCAGCGTTGAGCCCTTTGTGGGGGATACGCAGTATTTT. Amino acids: CSVEPFVGDTQYF.

In this sample, this clonotype turned up many times. The V call is TRBV12-3 or TRBV12-4, the J call TRBJ1-5; D unresolved. The CDR3 runs 13 residues. The V gene lost 8 bases and the J gene lost 2 bases, with 10 bases spanning the gap. The CDR3 here is CASGFGGNQPQHF. The CDR3 bases are TGTGCCAGCGGCTTCGGGGGCAATCAGCCCCAGCATTTT.

The V and J genes are TRBV6-2 or TRBV6-3 and TRBJ1-4, with 8 nucleotides matching TRBD1. J was trimmed by 2 bases and V by 5 bases; bases with no gene match: 10. This CDR3 spans 17 amino acids. CDR1 and CDR2 from the germline V gene are MNHEY and SVGEGT. The CDR3 here is CASSRDRGDATNEKLFF. DNA of the CDR3: TGTGCCAGCAGTCGCGACAGGGGCGATGCTACTAATGAAAAACTGTTTTTT.

This clonotype was detected a few times. This chain joins TRBV11-2 and TRBJ2-1, with 8 bases identical to TRBD2. Germline CDR1 is SGHAT and CDR2 is FQNNGV. The V segment lost 6 bases and the J segment 9 bases; nucleotides outside the gene matches: 7. The CDR3 extends over 13 amino acids. CDR3 sequence: CASSSLLAGEQFF. The CDR3 DNA reads as TGTGCCAGCAGTTCTCTCCTAGCGGGTGAGCAGTTCTTC. The full variable domain, completed using reference TRBV11-2 and TRBJ2-1, is EAGVAQSPRYKIIEKRQSVAFWCNPISGHATLYWYQQILGQGPKLLIQFQNNGVVDDSQLPKDRFSAERLKGVDSTLKIQPAKLEDSAVYLCASSSLLAGEQFFGPGTRLTVL.

This chain connects TRBV12-3 or TRBV12-4 to TRBJ1-5; D remains ambiguous. The V end lost 6 bases, the J end lost 3 bases, and 12 bases lay between the germline ends. The length of the CDR3 is 14 residues. DNA of the CDR3: TGTGCCAGCAGCCCTGGACTGAACAATCAGCCCCAGCATTTT. It yields the protein CASSPGLNNQPQHF.

The chain employs TRBV28 and TRBJ1-4; perhaps TRBD1 as D (5 bases). Germline V CDR1 and CDR2: MDHEN, SYDVKM. CDR3 length equals 16 residues. Trimming took 3 bases from V and 7 from J, leaving 18 bases between them. The CDR3 here is CASSFTGASWGEKLFF. In DNA, the CDR3 is TGTGCCAGCAGTTTTACCGGGGCCAGCTGGGGTGAAAAACTGTTTTTT.

The J gene is TRBJ2-7, the V gene TRBV5-5; no clear D. Germline V gene data show CDR1 as SGHKS and CDR2 as YYEKEE (reference sequence). Between the trimmed V and J ends, which lost 0 bases and 4 bases, there was a span of 14 bases. CDR3 length: 15 amino acids. The CDR3 nucleotides are TGTGCCAGCAGCTTGGCAGCGTCATGGGAATACGAGCAGTACGTC. This gives the protein CASSLAASWEYEQYV.

In its sample, this clonotype was seen a few times. The CDR3 sequence: CASSQEGTPAAFF. The DNA for the CDR3 is TGTGCCAGCAGCCAAGAGGGTACGCCGGCAGCTTTCTTT. The rearrangement uses TRBV3-1 and TRBJ1-1; D is ambiguous. Trimming took off 0 bases at V and 10 bases at J, with 12 bases between the two ends. The CDR3 loop spans 13 amino acids. CDR1 is LGHDT and CDR2 is YNNKEL in the germline V gene (reference sequence).

This chain joins TRBV20-1 and TRBJ1-1; D unclear. V lost 7 bases and J lost 3, with 12 bases in between. Germline V CDR1 and CDR2: DFQATT, SNEGSKA (reference sequence). The CDR3 loop spans 12 amino acids. CDR3 sequence: CSGTGPYTEAFF. DNA of the CDR3: TGCAGTGGGACGGGCCCCTACACTGAAGCTTTCTTT.

This clonotype was seen repeatedly, ten times or more. J is TRBJ2-5 and V is TRBV5-1; D may match TRBD1 or TRBD2 (6 bases each). Trimming stripped 0 bases from V and 3 bases from J, with 15 bases between. Germline CDR1 reads SGHRS; CDR2 reads YFSETQ. The CDR3 is 16 amino acids. CDR3 in DNA: TGCGCCAGCAGCTTGGCCCCGGGGGCCAACAAAGAGACCCAGTACTTC. Its protein is CASSLAPGANKETQYF.

This clonotype turned up a few times. This chain joins TRBV29-1 and TRBJ1-4, with D unclear. Germline CDR1 and CDR2: SQVTM and ANQGSEA. This CDR3 is 13 amino acids long. Trimming left V 2 bases short and J 7 bases short, with 11 bases between. CDR3 in DNA: TGCAGCGTTGAAAGGACCTCCGGTGAAAAACTGTTTTTT. It encodes CSVERTSGEKLFF. Using reference TRBV29-1 and TRBJ1-4 for the parts outside the CDR3, the full variable domain is SAVISQKPSRDICQRGTSLTIQCQVDSQVTMMFWYRQQPGQSLTLIATANQGSEATYESGFVIDKFPISRPNLTFSTLTVSNMSPEDSSIYLCSVERTSGEKLFFGSGTQLSVL.

This clonotype occurred a few times. The chain recombines TRBV6-2 or TRBV6-3 with TRBJ1-4, with a possible D match to TRBD1 (5 bases). The V end lost 2 bases, the J end lost 6 bases, and 13 bases lay between the germline ends. The CDR3 contains 15 residues. Germline V gene lookup returns CDR1 MNHEY and CDR2 SVGEGT. In DNA form, the CDR3 reads TGTGCCAGCAGTTACGTGGGGACCGATCATGAAAAACTGTTTTTT. This gives the protein CASSYVGTDHEKLFF.

The chain uses TRBV5-6 and TRBJ2-7; tentatively, D is TRBD1 (6 bases). From germline, CDR1 is SGHDT and CDR2 YYEEEE. The V end lost 4 bases, the J end lost 3 bases, and 17 bases lay between the germline ends. CDR3 size: 15 residues. The CDR3 here is CASSRGVGANYEQYF. In DNA form, the CDR3 reads TGTGCCAGCAGCCGTGGCGTGGGGGCAAACTACGAGCAGTACTTC.

This clonotype was picked up many times. The chain joins TRBV6-2 or TRBV6-3 to TRBJ2-1; 10 bases are a match to TRBD2. There are 18 residues in the CDR3. V was pared by 4 bases and J by 3 bases, with 12 bases of the junction left unmatched. Germline V gene lookup returns CDR1 MNHEY and CDR2 SVGEGT. The CDR3 reads CASSWNRKAGGHYNEQFF. CDR3 nucleotide sequence: TGTGCCAGCAGTTGGAATAGGAAAGCGGGGGGGCACTACAATGAGCAGTTCTTC.

The chain has TRBV7-2 and TRBJ1-5; TRBD1 is a possible D gene (5 bases). The CDR3 runs to 15 residues. Germline V lookup: CDR1 SGHTA, CDR2 FQGNSA. Deletions cut 1 base from V and 4 bases from J, with 11 bases between. CDR3 coding DNA: TGTGCCAGCAGCTTAGGTCAGGCAGGGAATCAGCCCCAGCATTTT. Encoded protein: CASSLGQAGNQPQHF.

DNA of the CDR3: TGCGCCAGCAGTCCTACAGGGGGTCGCAATCAGCCCCAGCATTTT. It is translated as CASSPTGGRNQPQHF. The gene calls are TRBV4-1 and TRBJ1-5; 8 bases align to TRBD1. The germline V gene has CDR1 MGHRA and CDR2 YSYEKL. V lost 6 bases and J lost 2; bases outside the gene matches: 6. This CDR3 is built from 15 residues.